Below are 30 T cell receptor beta chains sequenced from a single sample in a study of blood T cell repertoires in COVID-19 (dated by TCRdb to between 2020 and 2021). Receptor libraries were prepared by the immunoSEQ multiplex PCR assay. TCRdb mirrors the immuneACCESS table, restricted to in-frame sequences. Some clones are absent from its copies; in checked studies, under half trace to an unresolved V gene, and the reason for the others is unknown. Here the sample has under 150,000 clones; 85% to 90% occur a single time. Roughly 8% of the sample goes to the ten largest clones. The sample comprised peripheral blood. The receptors shown here come from a man between 45 and 60 years old with acute or convalescent COVID-19.

This chain uses TRBV4-1 with TRBJ1-4; D unresolved. Germline V gene data show CDR1 as MGHRA and CDR2 as YSYEKL. V lost 3 bases, J lost 7 bases, and 15 bases lay in between. The CDR3 covers 15 residues. The CDR3 reads CASSQGDSISEKLFF. The CDR3 DNA reads as TGCGCCAGCAGCCAGGGTGACTCAATCTCTGAAAAACTGTTTTTT.

The chain employs TRBV30 and TRBJ1-5, with D uncertain. Germline V gives CDR1 GTSNPN, CDR2 SVGIG (reference sequence). Trimming took off 1 base at V and 3 bases at J, with 7 bases between the two ends. CDR3 length: 13 residues. This chain's CDR3 is CAWSGAANQPQHF. The CDR3 DNA reads TGTGCCTGGAGTGGGGCTGCCAATCAGCCCCAGCATTTT.

The rearrangement uses TRBV3-1 (or the pseudogene TRBV3-2) and TRBJ2-3; no firm D call. Trimming took off 3 bases at V and 6 bases at J, with 4 bases between the two ends. CDR1 is LGHDT and CDR2 is YNNKEL in the germline V gene (reference sequence). The CDR3 covers 11 residues. In DNA form, the CDR3 reads TGTGCCAGCAGCCACTCGGATACGCAGTATTTT. It translates to CASSHSDTQYF.

This clone has just one count. This chain joins TRBV12-5 and TRBJ2-1; 11 bases are a match to TRBD2. CDR3 length: 16 amino acids. The V gene end was trimmed by 5 bases and the J gene end by 8 bases; junction bases not matched to a gene: 11. Germline V lookup: CDR1 LGHNT, CDR2 FRNRAP. The chain's CDR3 is CASGRAIAGGIDEQFF. DNA of the CDR3: TGTGCTAGTGGTAGGGCGATAGCGGGAGGGATTGATGAGCAGTTCTTC.

This clone showed up just a few times. V and J are TRBV7-9 and TRBJ2-5; D gene uncertain. The CDR3 length is 11 residues. With 4 bases removed from V and 8 bases from J, the gap between germline ends came to 8 bases. Germline V gene lookup returns CDR1 SEHNR and CDR2 FQNEAQ (reference sequence). The CDR3 spells CASSSRVTQYF. In DNA, the CDR3 is TGTGCCAGCAGCTCTCGGGTTACCCAGTACTTC.

The rearrangement joins TRBV9 to TRBJ2-1; TRBD2 matches 10 bases. Looked up from germline, CDR1 is SGDLS and CDR2 is YYNGEE. V shed 3 bases and J 2 bases; nucleotides not matched to a gene: 5. The CDR3 is made up of 16 amino acids. CDR3 sequence reads: CASSAGLADTYNEQFF. The DNA of the CDR3 is TGTGCCAGCAGCGCCGGACTAGCGGATACCTACAATGAGCAGTTCTTC. Full variable domain (outside the CDR3, taken from reference TRBV9 and TRBJ2-1): DSGVTQTPKHLITATGQRVTLRCSPRSGDLSVYWYQQSLDQGLQFLIQYYNGEERAKGNILERFSAQQFPDLHSELNLSSLELGDSALYFCASSAGLADTYNEQFFGPGTRLTVL.

The gene calls are TRBV9 and TRBJ2-3; TRBD2 matches 11 bases. CDR3 size: 20 residues. J lost 6 bases, V lost 1 base, and 19 bases had no gene match. Germline values: CDR1 SGDLS, CDR2 YYNGEE. CDR3 loop: CASSVRDTGLAVPPRDTQYF. CDR3 DNA sequence: TGTGCCAGCAGCGTACGCGATACGGGACTAGCGGTACCCCCGCGGGATACGCAGTATTTT.

This clone was observed a single time. The V gene is TRBV19, the J gene TRBJ2-1, with TRBD1 matching over 7 bases. The ends lost 4 bases at V and 2 bases at J; junction bases unmatched: 5. The CDR3 is 15 residues long. Per the germline V gene, CDR1 is LNHDA and CDR2 is SQIVND (reference sequence). The CDR3 loop reads CASSTRQGPYNEQFF. The CDR3 nucleotides read TGTGCCAGTAGTACAAGACAGGGCCCCTACAATGAGCAGTTCTTC. Variable domain in full (rest from reference TRBV19 and TRBJ2-1): DGGITQSPKYLFRKEGQNVTLSCEQNLNHDAMYWYRQDPGQGLRLIYYSQIVNDFQKGDIAEGYSVSREKKESFPLTVTSAQKNPTAFYLCASSTRQGPYNEQFFGPGTRLTVL.

V is TRBV30 and J is TRBJ2-5, with D maybe TRBD2 (6 bases). The CDR3 spans 15 residues. Trimming pared 0 bases from V and 9 bases from J, leaving 20 bases between. CDR1 is GTSNPN and CDR2 is SVGIG in the germline V gene (reference sequence). The CDR3 is CAWSVAGNGPRAQYF. The CDR3 DNA follows: TGTGCCTGGAGTGTCGCGGGAAATGGCCCAAGGGCCCAGTACTTC.

This clone was detected once. The rearrangement links TRBV19 to TRBJ2-7; D perhaps matches TRBD2 (5 bases). V lost 3 bases to trimming and J lost 3 bases, with 12 bases between them. Germline loops: CDR1 LNHDA, CDR2 SQIVND (reference sequence). This CDR3 comprises 14 residues. The CDR3 is CASSIGYGIYEQYF. CDR3 sequence (DNA): TGTGCCAGTAGTATTGGGTACGGGATCTACGAGCAGTACTTC.

The chain carries TRBV15 and TRBJ1-2; 10 nucleotides agree with TRBD1. CDR3 length: 14 residues. The germline V gene encodes CDR1 LNHNV and CDR2 YYDKDF (reference sequence). Trimming cost V 5 bases and J 4 bases; bases outside gene matches: 4. CDR3 in DNA: TGTGCCACCAGCCTGACAGGGGGCATCTATGGCTACACCTTC. As protein: CATSLTGGIYGYTF.

The gene calls are TRBV6-5 and TRBJ2-1, with 14 bases lining up with TRBD2. CDR3 size: 15 residues. The V gene's germline CDR1 is MNHEY and CDR2 SVGAGI. With V trimmed by 0 bases and J by 9 bases, 1 base remained unmatched. CDR3 DNA sequence: TGTGCCAGCAGTTACTCGACTAGCGGGAGGGGTGAGCAGTTCTTC. It specifies CASSYSTSGRGEQFF.

The rearrangement joins TRBV5-4 to TRBJ2-5; D unresolved. The CDR3 runs to 13 residues. In germline, CDR1 is SGHNT, CDR2 YYREEE (reference sequence). Between the trimmed V and J ends, which lost 0 bases and 10 bases, there was a span of 13 bases. CDR3 nucleotides: TGTGCCAGCAGCTTGGATGTGGGTGAGGACCAGTACTTC. Its translation is CASSLDVGEDQYF.

The chain has TRBV5-4 and TRBJ2-7; TRBD2 agrees at 10 bases. The CDR3 totals 18 residues. J lost 0 bases, V lost 1 base, and 10 bases had no gene match. Germline-derived CDR1 and CDR2 are SGHNT and YYREEE (reference sequence). CDR3 nucleotide sequence: TGTGCCAGCAGCTTGTTACCTAGCGGGAGCTCCAGCTCCTACGAGCAGTACTTC. This sequence encodes CASSLLPSGSSSSYEQYF.

V is TRBV24-1 and J is TRBJ2-3; perhaps TRBD2 as D (7 bases). Looked up from germline, CDR1 is KGHDR and CDR2 is SFDVKD. The V end was cut by 4 bases, the J end by 2 bases, with 15 bases between. The CDR3 length is 16 residues. The DNA for the CDR3 is TGTGCCACCAGTGACTCCGGGGGGCACCTCACAGATACGCAGTATTTT. Protein product: CATSDSGGHLTDTQYF.

This clone appeared a single time. J is TRBJ1-3 and V is TRBV6-2 or TRBV6-3; TRBD1 is a possible D gene (5 bases). The germline V gene has CDR1 MNHEY and CDR2 SVGEGT. The CDR3 is made up of 14 amino acids. Trimming left V 6 bases short and J 2 bases short, with 11 bases between. The DNA for the CDR3 is TGTGCCAGCAGCCGGGGCGGCCCTGGAAACACCATATATTTT. This codes for CASSRGGPGNTIYF.

J is TRBJ1-4 and V is TRBV12-3 or TRBV12-4; D gene ambiguous. The CDR3 has 11 amino acids. V lost 4 bases, J lost 7 bases, and 4 bases lay in between. The CDR3 nucleotides read TGTGCCAGCAGTTACAGTGAAAAACTGTTTTTT. Amino acids: CASSYSEKLFF.

The chain has TRBV11-3 and TRBJ1-3; D remains ambiguous. The CDR3 contains 16 residues. Trimming removed 1 base at V and 2 bases at J, with 12 bases between. Per the germline V gene, CDR1 is SGHNT and CDR2 is YENEEA. The CDR3 here is CASSLADFSAGNTIYF. The CDR3 bases are TGTGCCAGCAGCTTAGCCGATTTCAGCGCTGGAAACACCATATATTTT.

The chain is built from TRBV19 and TRBJ1-1; D unclear. V was trimmed by 1 base and J by 0 bases, leaving 6 bases between them. Germline V gene sequence: CDR1 LNHDA, CDR2 SQIVND (reference sequence). The CDR3 is made up of 14 amino acids. CDR3 region: CASSIGRVNTEAFF. CDR3 nucleotide sequence: TGTGCCAGTAGTATAGGACGGGTGAACACTGAAGCTTTCTTT.

This chain joins TRBV6-2 or TRBV6-3 and TRBJ2-1; D may be TRBD1 (5 bases). Germline assignment: CDR1 MNHEY and CDR2 SVGEGT. There are 15 residues in the CDR3. V was shortened by 2 bases and J by 0 bases, with 8 bases between the two germline ends. The CDR3 DNA reads as TGTGCCAGCAGTTACGCTCAGGGCTCCTACAATGAGCAGTTCTTC. Protein: CASSYAQGSYNEQFF.

In DNA form, the CDR3 reads TGTGCCAGCAGCCTATCGGACACCATATATTTT. Protein sequence: CASSLSDTIYF. The chain is built from TRBV7-9 and TRBJ1-3; D ambiguous. The germline gives CDR1 SEHNR, CDR2 FQNEAQ (reference sequence). V was clipped by 5 bases and J by 8 bases, with 7 bases between them. The CDR3 has 11 amino acids.

The gene calls are TRBV12-3 or TRBV12-4 and TRBJ1-1; perhaps TRBD1 as D (6 bases). The CDR3 has 13 residues. V lost 6 bases and J lost 6, with 14 bases in between. The CDR3, as DNA: TGTGCCAGCAGCCTGCGGGGGCGACCTGAAGCTTTCTTT. Its protein product is CASSLRGRPEAFF.

This clone was counted only a few times. The chain uses TRBV9 and TRBJ2-2; D uncertain. V lost 0 bases to trimming and J lost 4 bases, with 4 bases between them. The CDR3 has 13 residues. Germline CDR1 SGDLS, CDR2 YYNGEE. As DNA, the CDR3 is TGTGCCAGCAGCGTAGAGCGCACCGGGGAGCTGTTTTTT. Translation gives CASSVERTGELFF. Complete variable domain (other parts from reference TRBV9 and TRBJ2-2): DSGVTQTPKHLITATGQRVTLRCSPRSGDLSVYWYQQSLDQGLQFLIQYYNGEERAKGNILERFSAQQFPDLHSELNLSSLELGDSALYFCASSVERTGELFFGEGSRLTVL.

V usage is TRBV30 and J usage is TRBJ2-1; 7 nucleotides line up with TRBD2. CDR1 and CDR2 (germline): GTSNPN, SVGIG (reference sequence). CDR3 length equals 15 residues. The V gene end was trimmed by 3 bases and the J gene end by 6 bases; junction bases not matched to a gene: 11. DNA for the CDR3: TGTGCCTGGAGAGGCGGAACTAGCGAGGGCAATGAGCAGTTCTTC. This encodes CAWRGGTSEGNEQFF.

V gene TRBV9 combines with J gene TRBJ2-7; 7 nucleotides agree with TRBD2. Germline loops: CDR1 SGDLS, CDR2 YYNGEE. CDR3 length equals 15 residues. V lost 0 bases to trimming and J lost 7 bases; unmatched junction nucleotides: 10. The CDR3 protein is CASSVEERGLKEQYF. Here the CDR3 DNA reads TGTGCCAGCAGCGTAGAAGAGCGGGGTCTAAAGGAGCAGTACTTC.

This clone was observed a single time. The chain joins TRBV7-2 to TRBJ2-1; D possibly corresponds to TRBD1 (6 bases). The V end lost 5 bases, the J end lost 8 bases, and 13 bases lay between the germline ends. The CDR3 runs to 13 residues. Germline CDR1 and CDR2: SGHTA and FQGNSA. The CDR3 here is CASSIGQSHEQFF. In DNA form, the CDR3 reads TGTGCCAGCAGCATCGGACAGTCCCATGAGCAGTTCTTC.

This clone was detected a few times. The rearrangement links TRBV6-5 to TRBJ2-7, with D possibly matching TRBD1 (6 bases). The germline V gene encodes CDR1 MNHEY and CDR2 SVGAGI. The V end was cut by 8 bases, the J end by 2 bases, with 16 bases between. This CDR3 has 14 residues. The CDR3 region is CASFSAGETYEQYF. CDR3 DNA sequence: TGTGCCAGCTTTTCGGCAGGGGAAACCTACGAGCAGTACTTC.

The chain carries TRBV4-1 and TRBJ2-4; a possible D gene is TRBD1 (5 bases). The V gene lost 0 bases and the J gene lost 0 bases, with 15 bases spanning the gap. The CDR3 covers 18 residues. Germline V gives CDR1 MGHRA, CDR2 YSYEKL. CDR3 amino acids: CASSQDRADILAKNIQYF. In DNA form, the CDR3 reads TGCGCCAGCAGCCAAGACAGGGCGGACATACTAGCCAAAAACATTCAGTACTTC.

There are a few counts of this clone. V and J are TRBV4-1 and TRBJ1-1, with 7 bases aligning to TRBD1. The CDR3 runs 14 residues. Germline CDR1 MGHRA, CDR2 YSYEKL. Trimming removed 1 base from V and 4 bases from J; junction bases left unmatched: 3. The CDR3: CASSQGDSSTEAFF. CDR3 DNA: TGCGCCAGCAGCCAAGGGGACAGCAGCACTGAAGCTTTCTTT.

The V call is TRBV5-1, the J call TRBJ2-7; tentatively, D is TRBD1 (5 bases). CDR1 SGHRS and CDR2 YFSETQ come from the germline V gene. Trimming shortened V by 1 base and J by 3 bases, and 14 bases separated the two germline ends. The CDR3 contains 15 residues. The chain's CDR3 is CASSLQGNRDYEQYF. The CDR3 DNA reads TGCGCCAGCAGCTTGCAGGGCAATAGGGACTACGAGCAGTACTTC.